The 21 T cell receptor beta chains in this list originate from one sample, sequenced in a study of T cells in tumors and immune-related adverse events (dated by TCRdb to about 2021). Libraries were prepared through the immunoSEQ multiplex PCR assay. TCRdb obtained this table from immuneACCESS and retained in-frame rearrangements with V and J assigned. These tables miss some clones; where compared with another copy, unresolved V genes account for less than half of the shortfall, and the remainder is unexplained. For this sample the table gives roughly 4,000 clones, of which approximately 82% were detected only once. Around 23% of the sample comes from the top ten. In the paper's terms, the treatment or condition label means: nivolumab (PD-1 blockade) given before sampling. Sequenced material: skin tissue, taken from a patient treated with anti-PD-1 therapy. Source of these receptors: a female donor with metastatic renal cell carcinoma.

This clone was counted only a few times. The J gene is TRBJ1-2, the V gene TRBV5-1; no firm D call. Germline CDR1 is SGHRS and CDR2 is YFSETQ. The CDR3 contains 12 residues. V gave up 1 base and J gave up 4 bases, with 5 bases separating them. The CDR3: CASSLWGYGYTF. CDR3 bases: TGCGCCAGCAGCTTGTGGGGCTATGGCTACACCTTC.

V usage is TRBV7-8 and J usage is TRBJ2-7, with D uncertain. The CDR3 consists of 13 residues. V gave up 3 bases and J gave up 5 bases, with 11 bases separating them. Germline V lookup: CDR1 SGHVS, CDR2 FQNEAQ. The CDR3: CASSLNGLHEQYF. CDR3 bases: TGTGCCAGCAGCTTGAACGGCCTTCACGAGCAGTACTTC. Full variable domain (outside the CDR3, taken from reference TRBV7-8 and TRBJ2-7): GAGVSQSPRYKVAKRGQDVALRCDPISGHVSLFWYQQALGQGPEFLTYFQNEAQLDKSGLPSDRFFAERPEGSVSTLKIQRTQQEDSAVYLCASSLNGLHEQYFGPGTRLTVT.

This chain joins TRBV11-3 and TRBJ2-7; possible D gene TRBD2, 7 bases. Trimming took off 0 bases at V and 2 bases at J, with 14 bases between the two ends. Germline V gene sequence: CDR1 SGHNT, CDR2 YENEEA. The CDR3 contains 16 residues. In DNA, the CDR3 is TGTGCCAGCAGCTTAGAGAGGGGGGGCGGAACCTACGAGCAGTACTTC. It encodes CASSLERGGGTYEQYF.

This clone has just one count. At one end the junction does not follow the germline gene, possibly because of a read error. The chain carries TRBV9 and TRBJ1-2; tentative D call: TRBD1 (6 bases). This CDR3 region has 14 residues. Germline lookup yields CDR1 SGDLS and CDR2 YYNGEE. The CDR3 bases are TGTGCCAGCAGCGCGACAGGAAAGAACTATGGTTACACCTTC. It encodes CASSATGKNYGYTF.

This chain links TRBV7-9 with TRBJ1-6; D uncertain. Per germline, CDR1 SEHNR and CDR2 FQNEAQ (reference sequence). Trimming left V 4 bases short and J 7 bases short, with 14 bases between. This CDR3 is 15 amino acids long. This CDR3 reads CASSSPTEVNSPLHF. Written as DNA, the CDR3 is TGTGCCAGCAGCTCACCGACGGAAGTCAATTCACCCCTCCACTTT.

This sequence joins TRBV7-9 and TRBJ2-3; the D is unclear. Trimming took off 5 bases at V and 2 bases at J, with 14 bases between the two ends. Germline V CDR1 and CDR2: SEHNR, FQNEAQ (reference sequence). CDR3 size: 15 residues. The CDR3: CASSLASVLTDTQYF. CDR3 nucleotide sequence: TGTGCCAGCAGCCTGGCGAGCGTTCTCACAGATACGCAGTATTTT.

The V and J genes are TRBV6-5 and TRBJ2-1, with TRBD1 matching 7 bases. Unmatched junction bases numbered 6, after V lost 6 bases and J lost 4 bases. The CDR3 contains 14 residues. Germline assignment: CDR1 MNHEY and CDR2 SVGAGI. The CDR3 here is CASRRQGVYNEQFF. The CDR3 DNA is TGTGCCAGCAGACGACAGGGTGTTTACAATGAGCAGTTCTTC.

V is TRBV11-2 and J is TRBJ2-3; D perhaps matches TRBD2 (6 bases). Trimming removed 5 bases from V and 3 bases from J, with 12 bases in between. The CDR3 is made up of 14 amino acids. The V gene's germline CDR1 is SGHAT and CDR2 FQNNGV. The CDR3 region is CASSLGAGTDTQYF. CDR3 DNA sequence: TGTGCCAGCAGCCTTGGGGCGGGAACAGATACGCAGTATTTT.

In its sample, this clone is large (0.1 to 1%). V usage is TRBV10-3 and J usage is TRBJ1-1; D remains ambiguous. Germline V gives CDR1 ENHRY, CDR2 SYGVKD. Between the trimmed V and J ends, which lost 10 bases and 3 bases, there was a span of 12 bases. This CDR3 has 12 amino acids. The CDR3 nucleotides read TGTGCCACCTCACCGGGATACACTGAAGCTTTCTTT. This translates into CATSPGYTEAFF.

The chain is built from TRBV5-1 and TRBJ2-5; TRBD2 might be the D (5 bases). Trimming cost V 0 bases and J 4 bases, with 13 bases left between them. CDR1 and CDR2 from the germline V gene are SGHRS and YFSETQ. This CDR3 spans 15 amino acids. CDR3 nucleotide sequence: TGCGCCAGCAGCTTGGGGGCACCCCGGGGAGAGACCCAGTACTTC. Residues: CASSLGAPRGETQYF.

The chain is built from TRBV11-2 and TRBJ2-5; D perhaps matches TRBD2 (5 bases). Trimming took off 4 bases at V and 0 bases at J, with 15 bases between the two ends. Germline lookup yields CDR1 SGHAT and CDR2 FQNNGV. The CDR3 is made up of 16 amino acids. In DNA, the CDR3 is TGTGCCAGCAGCTCCCGGACTCGCAAAAACCAAGAGACCCAGTACTTC. This codes for CASSSRTRKNQETQYF.

The chain employs TRBV4-1 and TRBJ1-2, with D possibly being TRBD1 (6 bases). Germline CDR1 reads MGHRA; CDR2 reads YSYEKL. V was cut by 2 bases and J by 5 bases, with 15 bases left in between. The CDR3 is made up of 15 amino acids. The CDR3 nucleotides are TGCGCCAGCAGCCAACTTGCGGGGGCGAGGTATGGCTACACCTTC. This gives the protein CASSQLAGARYGYTF.

The V gene is TRBV4-3, the J gene TRBJ2-1; D ambiguous. Trimming shortened V by 0 bases and J by 1 base, and 10 bases separated the two germline ends. CDR3 length: 16 residues. CDR1 LGHNA and CDR2 YSLEER come from the germline V gene. CDR3 in DNA: TGCGCCAGCAGCCAAGAGGGAACAGTGTCCTACAATGAGCAGTTCTTC. Residues: CASSQEGTVSYNEQFF.

On this clone: The identical CDR3 is also encoded by other nucleotide sequences in the sample. The rearrangement joins TRBV4-3 to TRBJ1-3; D ambiguous. Trimming shortened V by 0 bases and J by 5 bases, and 8 bases separated the two germline ends. CDR1 and CDR2 from the germline V gene are LGHNA and YSLEER. This CDR3 is 14 amino acids long. The CDR3 DNA reads as TGCGCCAGCAGCCAAGATACCAGTAGAAACACCATATATTTT. It yields the protein CASSQDTSRNTIYF.

In this sample, this clone is large. This chain joins TRBV6-9 and TRBJ1-1; weak D call: TRBD1 (5 bases). Trimming shortened V by 7 bases and J by 7 bases, and 19 bases separated the two germline ends. Germline CDR1 is MNHGY and CDR2 is SVAAGI. The CDR3 length is 14 residues. The CDR3 region is CASNAPPGNHEAFF. CDR3 DNA sequence: TGTGCCAGCAATGCCCCCCCAGGGAACCATGAAGCTTTCTTT.

The chain has TRBV19 and TRBJ1-1; unclear D gene. The CDR3 has 18 residues. V dropped 4 bases and J dropped 3 bases, with 24 bases sitting between them. Germline loops: CDR1 LNHDA, CDR2 SQIVND (reference sequence). The DNA of the CDR3 is TGTGCCAGTAGTAACCCGGACTCCTTTTCTAGAGTGGACACTGAAGCTTTCTTT. Amino acids: CASSNPDSFSRVDTEAFF. Using reference TRBV19 and TRBJ1-1 for the parts outside the CDR3, the full variable domain is DGGITQSPKYLFRKEGQNVTLSCEQNLNHDAMYWYRQDPGQGLRLIYYSQIVNDFQKGDIAEGYSVSREKKESFPLTVTSAQKNPTAFYLCASSNPDSFSRVDTEAFFGQGTRLTVV.

This chain uses TRBV5-4 with TRBJ2-5; maybe TRBD2 (6 bases). Germline assignment: CDR1 SGHNT and CDR2 YYREEE (reference sequence). The germline V and J ends were trimmed by 1 base and 5 bases, with 12 bases remaining between them. The length of the CDR3 is 14 residues. The CDR3 here is CASSLRLEDETQYF. In nucleotides, the CDR3 is TGTGCCAGCAGCTTGAGACTAGAGGACGAGACCCAGTACTTC. Full variable domain (missing parts from reference TRBV5-4 and TRBJ2-5): ETGVTQSPTHLIKTRGQQVTLRCSSQSGHNTVSWYQQALGQGPQFIFQYYREEENGRGNFPPRFSGLQFPNYSSELNVNALELDDSALYLCASSLRLEDETQYFGPGTRLLVL.

DNA for the CDR3: TGTGCCAGCAGCCCCCGACTAGCGGGGGGCACAGATACGCAGTATTTT. This sequence encodes CASSPRLAGGTDTQYF. The J gene is TRBJ2-3, the V gene TRBV7-2, with 12 bases identical to TRBD2. The CDR3 is made up of 16 amino acids. The junction had 4 bases not matched to a gene; V was cut back by 5 bases and J by 1 base. Germline V gene sequence: CDR1 SGHTA, CDR2 FQGNSA.

V gene TRBV5-5 combines with J gene TRBJ2-7; weak D call: TRBD2 (5 bases). CDR3 size: 14 residues. With 1 base removed from V and 0 bases from J, the gap between germline ends came to 8 bases. The germline V gene has CDR1 SGHKS and CDR2 YYEKEE (reference sequence). The CDR3 protein is CASSLTGNSYEQYF. CDR3 nucleotide sequence: TGTGCCAGCAGCTTGACCGGGAACTCCTACGAGCAGTACTTC.

V gene TRBV6-5 combines with J gene TRBJ1-5; no clear D gene. Germline loops: CDR1 MNHEY, CDR2 SVGAGI. Trimming removed 6 bases from V and 0 bases from J, with 12 bases in between. The CDR3 runs to 15 residues. The CDR3 spells CASSLRRDSNQPQHF. As DNA, the CDR3 is TGTGCCAGCAGCCTGCGACGAGATAGCAATCAGCCCCAGCATTTT.

This rearrangement joins TRBV4-1 to TRBJ2-3; no clear D. Germline-derived CDR1 and CDR2 are MGHRA and YSYEKL. The CDR3 spans 14 residues. V lost 1 base and J lost 0, with 5 bases in between. In DNA form, the CDR3 reads TGCGCCAGCAGCCAAGGACCGAGCACAGATACGCAGTATTTT. Protein product: CASSQGPSTDTQYF.